This T cell receptor (beta chain) was sequenced in a study of control samples from healthy donors and cancer patients. Produced via immunoSEQ multiplex PCR; TCRdb's table is partial and in-frame only. Of 90,000 to 100,000 clones listed, roughly 83% were seen once; the top ten hold roughly a tenth. This TCR was sampled from a woman aged 30 to 39 in good health. The sequencing input was blood.

The CDR3, as DNA: TGTGCCAGCAGTTTTGCGGGGAGAGAGACCCAGTACTTC. Translating gives CASSFAGRETQYF. This rearrangement joins TRBV12-3 or TRBV12-4 to TRBJ2-5; D might be TRBD2 (6 bases). The germline V and J ends were trimmed by 3 bases and 4 bases, with 9 bases remaining between them. This CDR3 is built from 13 residues.